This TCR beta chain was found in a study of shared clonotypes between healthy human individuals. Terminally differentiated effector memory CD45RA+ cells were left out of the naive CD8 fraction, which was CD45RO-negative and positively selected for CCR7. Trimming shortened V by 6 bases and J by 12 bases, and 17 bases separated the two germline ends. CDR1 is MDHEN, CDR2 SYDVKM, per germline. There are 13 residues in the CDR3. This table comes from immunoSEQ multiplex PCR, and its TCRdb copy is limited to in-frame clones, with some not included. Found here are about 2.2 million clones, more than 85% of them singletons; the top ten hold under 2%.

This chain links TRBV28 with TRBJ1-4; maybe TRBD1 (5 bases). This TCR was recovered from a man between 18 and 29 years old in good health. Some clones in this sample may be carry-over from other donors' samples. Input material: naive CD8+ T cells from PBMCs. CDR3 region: CASRFGGAGELFF. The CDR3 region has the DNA TGTGCCAGCAGGTTCGGGGGAGCTGGGGAACTGTTTTTT.